The 21 T cell receptor beta chains listed next were all sequenced from one sample in a study of circulating CD8 cells and anti-PD-1 response in melanoma. The QIAseq Immune Repertoire TCR panel built the libraries from roughly 15 ng of total RNA. TCRdb fed the reads into MiXCR, producing one record per CDR3 protein. In the table there are some 520 distinct CDR3 sequences, around 6.9% of which are singletons. Live CD3+CD8+TCRalphabeta+ cells were sorted into four subsets by PD-1 and/or TIGIT. Sequences were derived from CD8+ T cells from PBMCs, sampled at baseline or after one month of anti-PD-1 therapy (not recorded which). The receptors were sampled from a human donor with melanoma.

By proportion, this clonotype is medium-sized. The chain employs TRBV27 and TRBJ2-1; D ambiguous. Per the germline V gene, CDR1 is MNHEY and CDR2 is SMNVEV (reference sequence). This CDR3 contains 11 residues. Trimming took off 3 bases at V and 8 bases at J, with 5 bases between the two ends. CDR3 amino acids: CASSFGYEQFF. The CDR3 DNA is TGTGCCAGCAGTTTCGGCTATGAGCAGTTCTTC.

This clonotype occurred a few times. The V and J genes are TRBV20-1 and TRBJ2-5, with 8 positions matching TRBD1. Trimming cost V 1 base and J 4 bases; bases outside gene matches: 8. Germline CDR1 DFQATT, CDR2 SNEGSKA (reference sequence). The CDR3 spans 15 residues. DNA of the CDR3: TGCAGTGCTAGAGTGCAGGGGGCGATTCGAGAGACCCAGTACTTC. It encodes CSARVQGAIRETQYF.

By proportion, this clonotype is large. CDR3 protein: CASSRRLEETQYF. The CDR3 DNA sequence: TGCGCCAGCAGCCGACGACTGGAAGAGACCCAGTACTTC. The rearrangement uses TRBV4-1 and TRBJ2-5; D is undetermined. The V gene lost 4 bases and the J gene lost 3 bases, with 9 bases spanning the gap. Germline values: CDR1 MGHRA, CDR2 YSYEKL. The CDR3 has 13 residues.

This clonotype rates as medium-sized (0.01 to 0.1%). The chain employs TRBV7-6 and TRBJ2-1, with 7 nucleotides matching TRBD1. CDR3 length: 13 amino acids. CDR1 is SGHVS, CDR2 FNYEAQ, per germline. V was pared by 5 bases and J by 6 bases, with 4 bases of the junction left unmatched. The CDR3 DNA follows: TGTGCCAGCAGCCCCGACAGGGCCAATGAGCAGTTCTTC. The encoded protein is CASSPDRANEQFF.

To note about this clonotype: This could be a read error, since a much larger clone is one nucleotide away. J is TRBJ2-7 and V is TRBV4-3; D remains unclear. The germline gives CDR1 LGHNA, CDR2 YSLEER. This CDR3 comprises 14 residues. Deletions cut 4 bases from V and 6 bases from J, with 16 bases between. The CDR3 region has the DNA TGCGCCAGCAGCCCCTTTGGTGGCGTCTGCGAGCAGTACTTC. Its translation: CASSPFGGVCEQYF.

By share, this clonotype ranks as hyperexpanded. This sequence joins TRBV7-3 and TRBJ2-1, with TRBD1 matching 9 bases. CDR1 and CDR2 from the germline V gene are SGHTA and FQGTGA. V shed 0 bases, J shed 2 bases, and the junction held 5 bases outside the gene matches. The CDR3 contains 17 residues. CDR3 region: CASSLTLGTGPYNEQFF. The CDR3 DNA is TGTGCCAGCAGCTTAACCTTAGGGACAGGGCCCTACAATGAGCAGTTCTTC.

In its sample, this clonotype ranks as large. V is TRBV11-2 and J is TRBJ2-7, with a tentative D call TRBD1 (5 bases). V was trimmed by 1 base and J by 3 bases, leaving 7 bases between them. This CDR3 region has 13 residues. Germline V CDR1 and CDR2: SGHAT, FQNNGV. CDR3: CASSLGQLYEQYF. The DNA of the CDR3 is TGTGCCAGCAGCTTAGGACAGCTCTACGAGCAGTACTTC. Filled out from reference TRBV11-2 and TRBJ2-7, the complete variable domain reads EAGVAQSPRYKIIEKRQSVAFWCNPISGHATLYWYQQILGQGPKLLIQFQNNGVVDDSQLPKDRFSAERLKGVDSTLKIQPAKLEDSAVYLCASSLGQLYEQYFGPGTRLTVT.

This clonotype is judged medium-sized. The chain employs TRBV24-1 and TRBJ2-1; 8 nucleotides agree with TRBD1. This CDR3 contains 16 residues. The ends lost 2 bases at V and 6 bases at J; junction bases unmatched: 8. Germline CDR1 KGHDR, CDR2 SFDVKD. The CDR3 bases are TGTGCCACCAGTGATTCCGGGACAGGAGAAATCAATGAGCAGTTCTTC. It encodes CATSDSGTGEINEQFF.

By proportion, this clonotype is medium-sized (0.01 to 0.1%). This sequence joins TRBV27 and TRBJ2-7; unclear D gene. The CDR3 has 13 residues. The V end was cut by 2 bases, the J end by 3 bases, with 8 bases between. Germline CDR1 reads MNHEY; CDR2 reads SMNVEV (reference sequence). CDR3 region: CASSLEQNYEQYF. In nucleotides, the CDR3 is TGTGCCAGCAGTTTAGAACAGAACTACGAGCAGTACTTC.

There are a few counts of this clonotype. J is TRBJ2-7 and V is TRBV20-1; the D gene is possibly TRBD1 (6 bases). The CDR3 runs to 14 residues. Germline CDR1 DFQATT, CDR2 SNEGSKA (reference sequence). The V and J ends lost 2 bases and 0 bases respectively, with 11 bases between them. CDR3 DNA: TGCAGTGCTAGAAGGACAGCCTTCTCCTACGAGCAGTACTTC. Translating it yields CSARRTAFSYEQYF.

J is TRBJ2-5 and V is TRBV20-1; a possible D gene is TRBD2 (6 bases). V was trimmed by 1 base and J by 0 bases, leaving 18 bases between them. The germline CDR1 and CDR2 sequences are DFQATT and SNEGSKA (reference sequence). CDR3 size: 17 residues. DNA for the CDR3: TGCAGTGCTAGAGGTAGCGGACAAAAAACGTACCAAGAGACCCAGTACTTC. Residues: CSARGSGQKTYQETQYF.

By its share, this clonotype is medium-sized (0.01 to 0.1%). V gene TRBV30 combines with J gene TRBJ1-1; D may be TRBD1 (6 bases). Germline CDR1 GTSNPN, CDR2 SVGIG (reference sequence). The CDR3 runs 13 residues. Trimming took off 3 bases at V and 3 bases at J, with 11 bases between the two ends. The CDR3 DNA follows: TGTGCCTGGAGAACAGGGTTCTACACTGAAGCTTTCTTT. Its translation is CAWRTGFYTEAFF.

In its sample, this clonotype is large. The V call is TRBV27, the J call TRBJ2-1; 9 bases are shared with TRBD2. V shed 4 bases, J shed 0 bases, and the junction held 7 bases outside the gene matches. Germline loops: CDR1 MNHEY, CDR2 SMNVEV (reference sequence). CDR3 size: 17 residues. CDR3 nucleotide sequence: TGTGCCAGCAGTTCCGGCGGGGGGGGTAGCTCCTACAATGAGCAGTTCTTC. Protein sequence: CASSSGGGGSSYNEQFF.

This clonotype is large. The rearrangement links TRBV7-2 to TRBJ2-7; D is possibly TRBD2 (6 bases). The CDR3 sequence is 18 residues long. CDR1 and CDR2 from the germline V gene are SGHTA and FQGNSA. V was trimmed by 4 bases and J by 2 bases, leaving 24 bases between them. CDR3 protein: CASSSTVPRLDKTYEQYF. The CDR3 DNA follows: TGTGCCAGCAGCTCCACCGTACCTAGACTAGACAAAACCTACGAGCAGTACTTC.

This clonotype is medium-sized (0.01 to 0.1%). The chain couples TRBV4-3 to TRBJ2-3; 9 nucleotides line up with TRBD2. V trimming: 0 bases; J trimming: 2 bases; junction bases outside the gene matches: 6. The CDR3 extends over 17 amino acids. Per germline, CDR1 LGHNA and CDR2 YSLEER. The chain's CDR3 is CASSQDLAGLPTDTQYF. In nucleotides, the CDR3 is TGCGCCAGCAGCCAAGATCTAGCGGGGCTACCCACAGATACGCAGTATTTT.

In its sample, this clonotype is large. The chain combines TRBV28 with TRBJ1-5; D perhaps matches TRBD1 (6 bases). The CDR3 spans 17 residues. Germline V gives CDR1 MDHEN, CDR2 SYDVKM. V gave up 1 base and J gave up 4 bases, with 17 bases separating them. The CDR3 DNA is TGTGCCAGCAGTTTATTGAACAGGGTGGTTAGTAATCAGCCCCAGCATTTT. Protein sequence: CASSLLNRVVSNQPQHF.

This clonotype is termed large. The chain couples TRBV7-2 to TRBJ2-1, with D uncertain. This CDR3 has 14 amino acids. The germline CDR1 and CDR2 sequences are SGHTA and FQGNSA. Trimming took 5 bases from V and 5 from J, leaving 13 bases between them. CDR3 DNA sequence: TGTGCCAGCAGCCGACCAAATCTCGACAATGAGCAGTTCTTC. Its protein product is CASSRPNLDNEQFF.

The rearrangement uses TRBV19 and TRBJ2-2; D uncertain. CDR1 is LNHDA, CDR2 SQIVND, per germline (reference sequence). The CDR3 loop spans 12 amino acids. Trimming removed 7 bases from V and 8 bases from J, with 11 bases in between. In DNA, the CDR3 is TGTGCCAGTAAAACCGGCGTTGGGGAGCTGTTTTTT. It is translated as CASKTGVGELFF.

This chain connects TRBV20-1 to TRBJ2-7; possibly TRBD1 or TRBD2 for D (6 bases each). Germline V lookup: CDR1 DFQATT, CDR2 SNEGSKA (reference sequence). V shed 5 bases and J shed 0 bases, with 20 bases lying between them. The CDR3 consists of 16 residues. In DNA form, the CDR3 reads TGCAGTGCTGGGGAGGTACGGGACATGAGCTCCTACGAGCAGTACTTC. Translating gives CSAGEVRDMSSYEQYF.

This clonotype is large. This sequence joins TRBV24-1 and TRBJ1-5; D perhaps matches TRBD1 (5 bases). CDR1 and CDR2 from the germline V gene are KGHDR and SFDVKD. The ends were cut back, 3 bases at V and 4 bases at J, with 9 bases in the middle. This CDR3 comprises 14 residues. This CDR3 is CATSDPGLNQPQHF. CDR3 sequence (DNA): TGTGCCACCAGTGATCCGGGGCTTAATCAGCCCCAGCATTTT.

This clonotype ranks as large. V is TRBV12-3 or TRBV12-4 and J is TRBJ2-7; 13 bases align to TRBD2. The CDR3 sequence is 16 residues long. J gave up 4 bases and V 5 bases, and 8 bases lay outside the gene matches. In DNA, the CDR3 is TGTGCCAGCAGTCCAGGGACTAGCGGGGCAACTTACGAGCAGTACTTC. The encoded protein is CASSPGTSGATYEQYF.